The entry below describes one T cell receptor beta chain. What it binds is not known. Treatment given: approximately 10-day PBMC culture with coronavirus spike peptide pools or control peptides (ViraFEST assay). These data are taken from a study of vaccination and CD4 T cells after COVID-19. Study-level findings and limits: Analysis of convalescent patients found that 304 of 307 vaccine-specific clones were spike mono-reactive.

V gave up 2 bases and J gave up 2 bases; unmatched junction bases: 9. The CDR3 spans 18 residues. CDR1 and CDR2 (germline): LNHNV, YYDKDF (reference sequence). The Oncomine TCR Beta short-read assay sequenced DNA from cultured CD4+ T cells. One entry per CDR3 protein results from TCRdb running MiXCR on the PCR reads. The data show roughly 10,000 distinct CDR3 sequences, with over 50% seen just once and approximately 21% held by the top ten. The sequenced material came from CD4+ T cells from blood, cultured in vitro. The chain employs TRBV15 and TRBJ2-1; 10 nucleotides match TRBD1. The sequence was obtained from a human donor who had recovered from COVID-19. As DNA, the CDR3 is TGTGCCACCAGCAGACCTATAACGACAGGGGGCACCTACAATGAGCAGTTCTTC. Translated, it gives CATSRPITTGGTYNEQFF. The entire variable domain, with the rest obtained from reference TRBV15 and TRBJ2-1, is as follows: DAMVIQNPRYQVTQFGKPVTLSCSQTLNHNVMYWYQQKSSQAPKLLFHYYDKDFNNEADTPDNFQSRRPNTSFCFLDIRSPGLGDTAMYLCATSRPITTGGTYNEQFFGPGTRLTVL.